This TCR beta chain is from a study of Ad26.COV2.S vaccination and SARS-CoV-2 variants (dated by TCRdb to 2020 to 2022). Describing the broader study: TCRbeta repertoire sequencing was used to assess the specificity and breadth of SARS-CoV-2-reactive T cell receptors after Ad26.COV2.S vaccination. The TCR-sequenced set comprised roughly 30 samples: about 19 Ad26.COV2.S vaccine recipients, 5 placebo recipients and 8 SARS-CoV-2 convalescent individuals. Overall study outcomes, separate from this receptor: The authors noted that total T cell responses may have been underestimated by the TCR breadth and depth analyses. Non-spike TCR breadth was comparable between vaccine and placebo recipients, consistent with the vaccine containing only spike. After vaccination, substantial breadth of spike-specific CD8+ and CD4+ T cell responses was reported. Ad26.COV2.S recipients had higher spike-specific TCR breadth than placebo recipients (P = 0.0014).

The immunoSEQ Assay was used to sequence TCRbeta CDR3 regions. After extraction, genomic DNA underwent amplification by bias-controlled multiplex PCR, followed by high-throughput sequencing. In the source study's methods: To quantify the absolute abundance of each unique TCRbeta CDR3 region, sequences were collapsed and filtered. T cell fraction was estimated by normalizing TCRbeta template counts to usable DNA, with usable DNA measured through amplification of reference genes found in all nucleated cells. Repertoire TCRs were annotated as SARS-CoV-2-specific by exact matching of V gene, CDR3 amino acid sequence and J gene to a known reactive TCR set. MIRA supplied the reference SARS-CoV-2 TCR set, which was filtered for enrichment in COVID-19-positive ImmuneCODE repertoires so that public or cross-reactive TCRs were removed. Based on the MIRA antigens, annotated TCRs were further analysed at the level of specific ORF or position within ORF. Breadth was defined as annotated unique rearrangements over total unique productive rearrangements; depth was the summed frequency of those rearrangements. Two-sided Wilcoxon rank-sum tests were used to compare TCR breadth between groups. Sourced from immuneACCESS, this table was stored by TCRdb with only in-frame sequences that have V and J called. A share of the clones is absent; for the studies checked, an unresolved V gene accounts for under half, and the remainder has no known explanation. The D gene and trimming were derived from the DNA, and the V and J assignments and clone size from that table. The sample table shows approximately 400,000 clones, and under 95% are seen once. The ten largest clones add up to 3% to 4% of the sample.

This clone showed up just once. The antigen it binds to is not known. Nothing much larger sits one base from this clone, and base qualities are not available. The CDR3 numbers 15 residues from cysteine through phenylalanine. The entry retains the CDR3 DNA only, 45 bases that are in frame from base 1. Reading the germline V gene (reference sequence) gives CDR1 MNHEY and CDR2 SMNVEV. V and J lose 3 bases and 1 base, and a span of 10 bases separates them. The time point label, read with the paper, signifies: individuals recovered from natural SARS-CoV-2 infection. This TCR derives from a human donor who had recovered from COVID-19. The sample here was peripheral blood, taken after recovery from COVID-19. This receptor chain uses TRBV27 and TRBJ2-4; the D segment could be TRBD1, given 5 matching bases. The CDR3 has the sequence CASSLDTYAKNIQYF. In nucleotides, the sequence is TGTGCCAGCAGTTTGGACACGTACGCCAAAAACATTCAGTACTTC.